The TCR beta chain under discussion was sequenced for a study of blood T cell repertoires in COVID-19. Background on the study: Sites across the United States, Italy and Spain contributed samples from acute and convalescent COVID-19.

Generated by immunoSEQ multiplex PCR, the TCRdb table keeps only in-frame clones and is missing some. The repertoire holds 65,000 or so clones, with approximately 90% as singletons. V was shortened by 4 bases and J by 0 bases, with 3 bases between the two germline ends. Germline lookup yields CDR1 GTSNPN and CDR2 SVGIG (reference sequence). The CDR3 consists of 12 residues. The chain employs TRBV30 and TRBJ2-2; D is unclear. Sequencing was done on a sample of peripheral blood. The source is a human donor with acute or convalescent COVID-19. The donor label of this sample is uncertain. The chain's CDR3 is CAWTTNTGELFF. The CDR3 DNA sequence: TGTGCCTGGACAACGAACACCGGGGAGCTGTTTTTT.